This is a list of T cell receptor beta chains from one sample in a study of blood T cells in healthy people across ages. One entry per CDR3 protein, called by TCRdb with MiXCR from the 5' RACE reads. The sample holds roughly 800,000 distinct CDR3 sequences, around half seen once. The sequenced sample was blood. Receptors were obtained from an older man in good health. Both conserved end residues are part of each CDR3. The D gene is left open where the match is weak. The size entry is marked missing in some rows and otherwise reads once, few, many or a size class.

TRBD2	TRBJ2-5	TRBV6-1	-	CASSVPPGTKETQYF	TGTGCCAGCAGTGTACCACCGGGGACTAAAGAGACCCAGTACTTC
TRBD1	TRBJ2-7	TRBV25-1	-	CASSERTGGWYEQYF	TGTGCCAGCAGTGAGAGGACAGGGGGTTGGTACGAGCAGTACTTC
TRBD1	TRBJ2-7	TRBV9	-	CASNVGGMNSYEQYF	TGTGCCAGCAACGTAGGGGGCATGAACTCCTACGAGCAGTACTTC
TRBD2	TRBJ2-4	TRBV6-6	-	CASSQETSLLAKNIQYF	TGTGCCAGCAGCCAGGAGACTAGCCTCCTAGCCAAAAACATTCAGTACTTC
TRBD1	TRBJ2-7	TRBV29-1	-	CSVEVRGTGPYEQYF	TGCAGCGTTGAAGTACGAGGGACAGGGCCATACGAGCAGTACTTC
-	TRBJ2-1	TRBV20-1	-	CSARVSGTQAYNEQFF	TGCAGTGCTAGAGTCTCCGGGACGCAAGCCTACAATGAGCAGTTCTTC
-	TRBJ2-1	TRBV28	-	CASSLVGSSNEQFF	TGTGCCAGCAGTTTAGTAGGCAGTTCGAATGAGCAGTTCTTC
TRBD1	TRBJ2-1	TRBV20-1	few	CSASPIPDRVGGNEQFF	TGCAGTGCTAGCCCTATCCCGGACAGGGTGGGAGGCAATGAGCAGTTCTTC
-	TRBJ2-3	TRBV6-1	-	CANGPVTDTQYF	TGTGCCAACGGACCTGTGACAGATACGCAGTATTTT
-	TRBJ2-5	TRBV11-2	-	CASSLGLVLETQYF	TGTGCCAGCAGCTTAGGATTGGTACTAGAGACCCAGTACTTC
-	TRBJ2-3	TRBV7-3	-	CASMSKGTQYF	TGTGCCAGCATGTCTAAGGGTACGCAGTATTTT
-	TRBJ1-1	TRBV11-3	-	CASSPRGGAGTEAFF	TGTGCCAGCAGCCCCCGGGGAGGGGCGGGTACTGAAGCTTTCTTT
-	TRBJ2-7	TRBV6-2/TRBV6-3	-	CASSYPHEQYF	TGTGCCAGCAGTTACCCTCACGAGCAGTACTTC
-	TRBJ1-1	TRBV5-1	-	CASSSRLGDTEAFF	TGCGCCAGCAGCTCCCGCCTGGGGGATACTGAAGCTTTCTTT
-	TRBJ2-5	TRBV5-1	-	CASSQWGLDRRETQYF	TGCGCCAGCAGCCAGTGGGGGCTCGACAGAAGGGAGACCCAGTACTTC
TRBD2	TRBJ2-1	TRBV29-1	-	CSVGLAGTNEQFF	TGCAGCGTTGGACTAGCGGGAACCAATGAGCAGTTCTTC
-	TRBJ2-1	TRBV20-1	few	CSAREPSYNEQFF	TGCAGTGCTAGAGAACCCTCCTACAATGAGCAGTTCTTC
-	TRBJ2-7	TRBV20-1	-	CSARDVKGQTGEQYF	TGCAGTGCTAGAGATGTAAAAGGACAGACGGGCGAGCAGTACTTC
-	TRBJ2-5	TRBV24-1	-	CATFPGEGETQYF	TGTGCCACATTCCCAGGGGAGGGGGAGACCCAGTACTTC
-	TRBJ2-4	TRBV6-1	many	CASRGFEEGNIQYF	TGTGCCAGCAGAGGGTTTGAGGAGGGGAACATTCAGTACTTC
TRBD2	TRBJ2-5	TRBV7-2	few	CASSLGTSETQYF	TGTGCCAGCAGCTTAGGGACTAGCGAGACCCAGTACTTC
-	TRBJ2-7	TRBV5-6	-	CASSFTGPYEQYF	TGTGCCAGCAGCTTCACTGGGCCCTACGAGCAGTACTTC
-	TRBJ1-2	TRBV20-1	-	CRILRTSSDGYTF	TGCAGGATCCTCCGAACATCCTCTGATGGCTACACCTTC
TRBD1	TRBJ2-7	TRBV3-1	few	CASSQTTGNNEQYF	TGTGCCAGCAGCCAAACGACAGGGAACAACGAGCAGTACTTC
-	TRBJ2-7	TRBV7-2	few	CASSLARTGVVGEQYF	TGTGCCAGCAGCTTAGCCCGGACGGGAGTCGTCGGTGAGCAGTACTTC
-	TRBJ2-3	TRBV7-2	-	CASSPQGRAHRDAYF	TGTGCCAGCAGCCCGCAAGGGCGGGCCCACAGAGACGCGTATTTT
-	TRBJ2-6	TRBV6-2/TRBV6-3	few	CASTFHGALLAGANVLTF	TGTGCCAGCACCTTCCATGGGGCGCTCCTCGCTGGGGCCAACGTCCTGACTTTC
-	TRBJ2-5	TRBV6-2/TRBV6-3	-	CAVGHLQETQYF	TGTGCAGTGGGGCACCTCCAAGAGACCCAGTACTTC
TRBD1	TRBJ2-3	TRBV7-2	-	CASSKGQGYRYAYF	TGTGCCAGCAGCAAGGGACAGGGGTACAGATACGCGTATTTT
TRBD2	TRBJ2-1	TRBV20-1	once	CRASRLAAYNEQFF	TGCAGGGCTAGTAGGCTAGCGGCCTACAATGAGCAGTTCTTC
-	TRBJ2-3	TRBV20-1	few	CSAPGLAEGADTQYF	TGCAGTGCGCCCGGACTGGCCGAGGGCGCAGATACGCAGTATTTT
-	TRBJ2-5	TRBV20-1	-	CSAKGELGQGLQETQYF	TGCAGTGCTAAGGGGGAGCTGGGGCAGGGCCTACAAGAGACCCAGTACTTC
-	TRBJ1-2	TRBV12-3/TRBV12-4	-	CASSLVGSSPVYGYTF	TGTGCCAGCAGCTTAGTTGGGTCCTCACCGGTCTATGGCTACACCTTC
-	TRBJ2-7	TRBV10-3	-	CAISDRGGNAYEQYF	TGTGCCATCAGTGATCGAGGCGGGAACGCCTACGAGCAGTACTTC
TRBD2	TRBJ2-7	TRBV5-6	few	CASSRTSIYEQYF	TGTGCCAGCAGCCGGACTAGCATCTACGAGCAGTACTTC
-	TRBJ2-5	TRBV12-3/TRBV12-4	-	CASSLSGAAEQYF	TGTGCCAGCAGTTTGTCAGGGGCGGCAGAGCAGTACTTC
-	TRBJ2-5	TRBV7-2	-	CASSLSRSAKTQYF	TGTGCCAGCAGCTTAAGTAGGTCAGCAAAGACCCAGTACTTC
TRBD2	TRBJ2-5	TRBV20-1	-	CSAHRTSSQETQYF	TGCAGTGCCCACAGGACTAGCTCTCAAGAGACCCAGTACTTC
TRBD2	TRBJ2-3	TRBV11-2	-	CASSLGGSGSGVTDTQYF	TGTGCCAGCAGCCTTGGGGGTAGCGGGAGCGGGGTGACAGATACGCAGTATTTT